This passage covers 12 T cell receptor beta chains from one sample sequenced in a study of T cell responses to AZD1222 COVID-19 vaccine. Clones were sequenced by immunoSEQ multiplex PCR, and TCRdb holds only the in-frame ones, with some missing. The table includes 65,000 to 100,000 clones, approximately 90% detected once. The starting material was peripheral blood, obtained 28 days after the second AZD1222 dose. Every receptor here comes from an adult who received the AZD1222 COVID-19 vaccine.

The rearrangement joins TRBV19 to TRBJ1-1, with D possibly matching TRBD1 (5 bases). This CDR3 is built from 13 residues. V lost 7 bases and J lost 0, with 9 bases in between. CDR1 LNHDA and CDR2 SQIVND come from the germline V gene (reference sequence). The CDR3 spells CASTWGMNTEAFF. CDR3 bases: TGTGCCAGTACCTGGGGCATGAACACTGAAGCTTTCTTT.

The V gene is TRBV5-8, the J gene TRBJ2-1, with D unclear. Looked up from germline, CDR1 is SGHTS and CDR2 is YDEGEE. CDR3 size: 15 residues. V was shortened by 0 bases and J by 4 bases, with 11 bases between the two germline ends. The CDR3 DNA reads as TGTGCCAGCAGCTTGGCGGGTCAGCCATACAATGAGCAGTTCTTC. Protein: CASSLAGQPYNEQFF. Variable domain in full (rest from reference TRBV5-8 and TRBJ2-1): EAGVTQSPTHLIKTRGQQATLRCSPISGHTSVYWYQQALGLGLQFLLWYDEGEERNRGNFPPRFSGRQFPNYSSELNVNALELEDSALYLCASSLAGQPYNEQFFGPGTRLTVL.

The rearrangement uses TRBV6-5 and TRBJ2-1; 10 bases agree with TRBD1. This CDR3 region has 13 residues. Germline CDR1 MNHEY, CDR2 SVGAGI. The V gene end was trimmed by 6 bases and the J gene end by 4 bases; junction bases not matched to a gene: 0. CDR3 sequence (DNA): TGTGCCAGCAGGGACAGGGGGTACAATGAGCAGTTCTTC. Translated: CASRDRGYNEQFF.

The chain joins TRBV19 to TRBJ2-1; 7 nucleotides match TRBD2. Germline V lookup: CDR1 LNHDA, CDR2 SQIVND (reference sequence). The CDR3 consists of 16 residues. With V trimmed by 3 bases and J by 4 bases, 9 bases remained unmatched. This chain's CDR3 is CASSMGSGGLYNEQFF. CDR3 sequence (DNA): TGTGCCAGTAGTATGGGGTCGGGAGGTCTATACAATGAGCAGTTCTTC.

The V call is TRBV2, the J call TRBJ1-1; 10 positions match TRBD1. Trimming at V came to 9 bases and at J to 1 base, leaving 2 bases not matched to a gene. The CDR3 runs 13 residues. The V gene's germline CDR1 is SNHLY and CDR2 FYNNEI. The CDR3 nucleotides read TGTGCCAGTAGACAGGGGGCGAACACTGAAGCTTTCTTT. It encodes CASRQGANTEAFF. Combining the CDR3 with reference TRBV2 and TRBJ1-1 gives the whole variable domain EPEVTQTPSHQVTQMGQEVILRCVPISNHLYFYWYRQILGQKVEFLVSFYNNEISEKSEIFDDQFSVERPDGSNFTLKIRSTKLEDSAMYFCASRQGANTEAFFGQGTRLTVV.

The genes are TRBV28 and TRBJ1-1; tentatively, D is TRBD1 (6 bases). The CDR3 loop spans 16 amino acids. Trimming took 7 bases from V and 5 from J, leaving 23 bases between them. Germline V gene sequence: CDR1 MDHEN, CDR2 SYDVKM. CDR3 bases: TGTGCCAGCATCGCTGGCAACCAGGGGCAGTTAACTGAAGCTTTCTTT. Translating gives CASIAGNQGQLTEAFF.

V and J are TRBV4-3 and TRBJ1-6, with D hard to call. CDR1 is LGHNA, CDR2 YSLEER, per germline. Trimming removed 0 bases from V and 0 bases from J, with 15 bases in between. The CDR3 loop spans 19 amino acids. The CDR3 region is CASSQDLVSQSSYNSPLHF. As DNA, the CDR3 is TGCGCCAGCAGCCAAGATCTGGTTTCCCAGAGCTCCTATAATTCACCCCTCCACTTT.

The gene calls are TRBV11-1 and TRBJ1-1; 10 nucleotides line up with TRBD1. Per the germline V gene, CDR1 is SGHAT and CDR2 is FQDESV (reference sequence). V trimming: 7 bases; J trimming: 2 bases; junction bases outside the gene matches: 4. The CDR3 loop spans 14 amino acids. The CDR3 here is CASTRQGANTEAFF. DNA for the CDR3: TGTGCCAGCACCAGACAGGGGGCCAACACTGAAGCTTTCTTT.

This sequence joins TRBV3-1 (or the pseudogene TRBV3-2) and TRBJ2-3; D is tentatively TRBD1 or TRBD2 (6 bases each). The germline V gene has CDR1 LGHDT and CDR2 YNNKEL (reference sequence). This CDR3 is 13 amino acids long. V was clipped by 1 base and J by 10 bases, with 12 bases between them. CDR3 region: CASSQGGGTSQYF. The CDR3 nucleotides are TGTGCCAGCAGCCAAGGAGGAGGGACATCGCAGTATTTT.

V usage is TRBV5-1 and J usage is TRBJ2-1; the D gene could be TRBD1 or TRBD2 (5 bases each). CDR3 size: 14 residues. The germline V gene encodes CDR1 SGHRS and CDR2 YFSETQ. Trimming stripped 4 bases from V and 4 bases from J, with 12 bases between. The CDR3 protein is CASSQQDFYNEQFF. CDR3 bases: TGCGCCAGCAGCCAACAGGACTTTTACAATGAGCAGTTCTTC.

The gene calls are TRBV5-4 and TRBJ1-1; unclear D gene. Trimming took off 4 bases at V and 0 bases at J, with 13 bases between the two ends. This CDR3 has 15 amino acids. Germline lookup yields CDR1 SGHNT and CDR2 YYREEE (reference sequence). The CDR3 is CASSVRRNLNTEAFF. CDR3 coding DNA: TGTGCCAGCAGCGTCAGACGGAATTTGAACACTGAAGCTTTCTTT.

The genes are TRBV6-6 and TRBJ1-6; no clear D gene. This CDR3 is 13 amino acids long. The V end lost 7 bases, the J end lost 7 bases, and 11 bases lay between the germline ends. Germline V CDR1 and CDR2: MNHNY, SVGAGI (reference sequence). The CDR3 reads CASNPPLNSPLHF. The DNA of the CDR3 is TGTGCCAGCAACCCACCGTTAAATTCACCCCTCCACTTT.